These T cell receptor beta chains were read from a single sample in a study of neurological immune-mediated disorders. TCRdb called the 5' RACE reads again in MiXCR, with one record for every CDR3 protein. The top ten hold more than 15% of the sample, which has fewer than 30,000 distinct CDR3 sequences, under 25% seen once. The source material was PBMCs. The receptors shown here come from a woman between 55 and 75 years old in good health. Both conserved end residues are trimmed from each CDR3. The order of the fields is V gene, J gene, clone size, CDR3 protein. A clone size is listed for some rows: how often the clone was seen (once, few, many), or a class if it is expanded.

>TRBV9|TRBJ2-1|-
VSSVATGVGGYEQL
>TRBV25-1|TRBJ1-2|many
ASRGVLGQGNSPNYGYT
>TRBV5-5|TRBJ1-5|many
ASSPRTGFSNQPQH
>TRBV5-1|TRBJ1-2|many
ASSPQPGENYGYT
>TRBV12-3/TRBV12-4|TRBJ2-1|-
ASTPLERDHNEQF
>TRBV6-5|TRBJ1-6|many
ASSYSPWTGGAYNSPLH
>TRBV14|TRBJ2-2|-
ASRRHSGNTGELF
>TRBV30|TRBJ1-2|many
AWDSRTGGIYGYT
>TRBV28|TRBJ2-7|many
ASSSPGLAGGASYEQY
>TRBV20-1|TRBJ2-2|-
SARRLAGNTGELF
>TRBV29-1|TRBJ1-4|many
SGGETNEKLF
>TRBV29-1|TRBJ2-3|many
SAVAGGTTDTQY
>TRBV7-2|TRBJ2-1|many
ASSLERAYTTD
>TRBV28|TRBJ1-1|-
ASSFYSFPMNTEAF
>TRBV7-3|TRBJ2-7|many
ASSPRGSSSYEQY
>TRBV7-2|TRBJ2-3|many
ASSLYARYTDTQY
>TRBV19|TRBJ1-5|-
ASSGSARGHHPQH
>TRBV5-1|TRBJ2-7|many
ASRRLASTYEQY
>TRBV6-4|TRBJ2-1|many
ASSKETGAEQF
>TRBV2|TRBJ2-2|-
ASISPETGTNTGELF
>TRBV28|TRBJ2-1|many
ASSVLGQAYNEQF
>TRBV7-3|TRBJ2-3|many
ASSLNVAGGGTDTQY
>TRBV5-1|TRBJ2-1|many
ASSLGGGGRSYNEQF
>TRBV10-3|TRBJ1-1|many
AISALLTGNTEAF
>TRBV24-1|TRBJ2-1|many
ATSTGGSLDEQF
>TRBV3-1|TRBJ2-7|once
ASSQQPATAYEQY
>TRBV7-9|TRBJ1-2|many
ASTPGSGLNYGYT
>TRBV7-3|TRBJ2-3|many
ASSWTSGRADTQY
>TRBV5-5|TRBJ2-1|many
ASSPPGFSYNEQF
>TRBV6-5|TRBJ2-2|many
ASSSLAGGGNTGELF
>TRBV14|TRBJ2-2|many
ASSHRWNTGELF
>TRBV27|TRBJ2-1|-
ASSLLGLAGGSSYNEQF
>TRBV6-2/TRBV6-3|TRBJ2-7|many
ASRTPGQGSYEQY
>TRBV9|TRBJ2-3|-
ASSTPLGTQY
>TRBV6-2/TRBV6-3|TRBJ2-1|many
ASSYVAGYNEQF
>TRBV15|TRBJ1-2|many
ATSDWGGQTIYGYT
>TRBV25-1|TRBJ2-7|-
ASSEFYGYEQY
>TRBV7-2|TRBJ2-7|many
ASSFIQGSYEQY
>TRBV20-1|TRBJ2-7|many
SASRQGNYEQY
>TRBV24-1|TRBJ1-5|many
ATSDARDRGLYSNQPQH
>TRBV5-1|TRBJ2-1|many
ASSHPTGESSYNEQF
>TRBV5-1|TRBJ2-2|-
ASSMLAGGRNTGELF
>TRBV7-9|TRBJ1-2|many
ASSPGQPFNYGYT
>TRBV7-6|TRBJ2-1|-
ASSLVGQDNEQF
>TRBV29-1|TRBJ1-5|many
SVEDVGGGQPQH
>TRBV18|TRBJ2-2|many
ASSPASTGELF
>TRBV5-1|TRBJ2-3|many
ASSLGQIGTDTQY
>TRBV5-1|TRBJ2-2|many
ASRRESNTGELF
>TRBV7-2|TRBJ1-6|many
ASSPEGSYNSPLH
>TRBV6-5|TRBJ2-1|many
ASSQGSRNNEQF
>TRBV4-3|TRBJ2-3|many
ASSQEARRDRNTDTQY
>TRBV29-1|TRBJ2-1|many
SVLEGNEQF
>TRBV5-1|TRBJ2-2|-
ASIIGEPATGELF
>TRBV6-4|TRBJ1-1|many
ASSEGEGTEAF